This T cell receptor (beta chain) comes out of a study of T cell responses to AZD1222 COVID-19 vaccine. About the study: Researchers grouped second doses given at about 4 or about 12 weeks into one pool.

Some clones are missing from TCRdb's copy, which holds only in-frame ones; the method was immunoSEQ multiplex PCR. The sample yields about 260,000 clones, approximately 95% seen once. The CDR3 spans 14 residues. The V gene lost 7 bases and the J gene lost 4 bases, with 16 bases spanning the gap. The V gene's germline CDR1 is SNHLY and CDR2 FYNNEI. V usage is TRBV2 and J usage is TRBJ1-1, with a tentative D call TRBD1 (5 bases). Sequences were derived from peripheral blood, sampled on day 0 of AZD1222 vaccination. The TCR was taken from an adult in good health. Written as DNA, the CDR3 is TGTGCCAGCAACCGAGTGGACAAGGGCACTGAAGCTTTCTTT. Protein sequence: CASNRVDKGTEAFF.